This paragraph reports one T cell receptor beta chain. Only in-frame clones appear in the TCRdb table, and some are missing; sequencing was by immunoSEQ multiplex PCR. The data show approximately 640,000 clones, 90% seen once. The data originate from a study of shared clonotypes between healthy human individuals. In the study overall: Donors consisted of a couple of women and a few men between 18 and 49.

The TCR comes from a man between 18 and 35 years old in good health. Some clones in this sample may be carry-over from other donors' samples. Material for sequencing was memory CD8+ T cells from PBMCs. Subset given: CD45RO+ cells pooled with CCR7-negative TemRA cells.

This CDR3 reads CAWSEAGGYEQYF. The CDR3 DNA follows: TGTGCCTGGAGTGAGGCGGGAGGCTACGAGCAGTACTTC. V usage is TRBV30 and J usage is TRBJ2-7; 8 positions match TRBD2. CDR3 length equals 13 residues. In germline, CDR1 is GTSNPN, CDR2 SVGIG (reference sequence). With V trimmed by 1 base and J by 3 bases, 2 bases remained unmatched.